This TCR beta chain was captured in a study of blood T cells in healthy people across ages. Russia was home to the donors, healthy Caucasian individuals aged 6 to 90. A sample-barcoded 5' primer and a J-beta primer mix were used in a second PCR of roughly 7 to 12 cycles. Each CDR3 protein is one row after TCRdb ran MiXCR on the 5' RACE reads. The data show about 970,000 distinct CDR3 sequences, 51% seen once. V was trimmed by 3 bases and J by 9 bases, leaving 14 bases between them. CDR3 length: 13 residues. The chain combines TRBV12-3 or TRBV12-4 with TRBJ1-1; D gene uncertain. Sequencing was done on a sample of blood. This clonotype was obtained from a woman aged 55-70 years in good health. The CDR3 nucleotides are TGTGCCAGCAGTTTCCCGGACGGAGGTAAAGCTTTCTTT. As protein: CASSFPDGGKAFF.